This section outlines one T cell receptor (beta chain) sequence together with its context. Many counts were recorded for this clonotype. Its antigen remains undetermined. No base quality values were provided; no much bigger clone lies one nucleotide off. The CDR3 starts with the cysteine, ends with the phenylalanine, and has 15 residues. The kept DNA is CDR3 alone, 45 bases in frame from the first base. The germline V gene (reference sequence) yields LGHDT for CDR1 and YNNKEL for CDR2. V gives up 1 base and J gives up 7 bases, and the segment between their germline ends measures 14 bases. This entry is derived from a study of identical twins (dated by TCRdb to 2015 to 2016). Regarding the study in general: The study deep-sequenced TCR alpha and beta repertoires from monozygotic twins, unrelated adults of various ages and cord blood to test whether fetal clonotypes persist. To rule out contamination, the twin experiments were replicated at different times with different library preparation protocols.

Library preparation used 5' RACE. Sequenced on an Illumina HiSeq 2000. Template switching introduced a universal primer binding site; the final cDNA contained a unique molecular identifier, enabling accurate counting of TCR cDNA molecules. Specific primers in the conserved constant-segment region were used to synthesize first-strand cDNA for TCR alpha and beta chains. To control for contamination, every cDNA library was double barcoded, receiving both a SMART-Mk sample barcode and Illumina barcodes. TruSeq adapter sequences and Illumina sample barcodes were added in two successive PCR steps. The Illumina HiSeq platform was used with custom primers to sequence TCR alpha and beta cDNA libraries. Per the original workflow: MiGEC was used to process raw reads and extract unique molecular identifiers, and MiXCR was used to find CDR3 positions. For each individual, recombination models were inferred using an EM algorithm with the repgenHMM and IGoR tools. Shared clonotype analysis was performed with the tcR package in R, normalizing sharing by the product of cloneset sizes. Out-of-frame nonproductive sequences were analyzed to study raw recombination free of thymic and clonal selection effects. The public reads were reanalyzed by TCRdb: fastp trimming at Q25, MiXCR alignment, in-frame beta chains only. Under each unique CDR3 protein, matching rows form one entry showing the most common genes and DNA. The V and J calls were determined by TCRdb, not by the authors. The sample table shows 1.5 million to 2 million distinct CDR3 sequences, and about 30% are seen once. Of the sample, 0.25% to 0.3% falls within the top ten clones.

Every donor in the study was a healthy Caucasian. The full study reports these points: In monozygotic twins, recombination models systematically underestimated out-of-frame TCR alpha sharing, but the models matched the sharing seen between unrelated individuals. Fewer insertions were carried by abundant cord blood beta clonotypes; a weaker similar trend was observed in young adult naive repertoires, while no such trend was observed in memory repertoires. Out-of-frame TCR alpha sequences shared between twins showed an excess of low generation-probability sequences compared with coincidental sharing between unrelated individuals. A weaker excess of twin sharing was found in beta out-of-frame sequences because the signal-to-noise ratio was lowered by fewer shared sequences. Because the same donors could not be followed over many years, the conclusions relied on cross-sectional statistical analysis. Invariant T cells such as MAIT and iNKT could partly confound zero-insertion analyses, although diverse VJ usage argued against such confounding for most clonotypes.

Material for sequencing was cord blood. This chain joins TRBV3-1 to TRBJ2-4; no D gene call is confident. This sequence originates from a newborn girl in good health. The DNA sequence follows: TGTGCCAGCAGCCAAGGGGCGACTGGGGTGAACATTCAGTACTTC. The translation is CASSQGATGVNIQYF.